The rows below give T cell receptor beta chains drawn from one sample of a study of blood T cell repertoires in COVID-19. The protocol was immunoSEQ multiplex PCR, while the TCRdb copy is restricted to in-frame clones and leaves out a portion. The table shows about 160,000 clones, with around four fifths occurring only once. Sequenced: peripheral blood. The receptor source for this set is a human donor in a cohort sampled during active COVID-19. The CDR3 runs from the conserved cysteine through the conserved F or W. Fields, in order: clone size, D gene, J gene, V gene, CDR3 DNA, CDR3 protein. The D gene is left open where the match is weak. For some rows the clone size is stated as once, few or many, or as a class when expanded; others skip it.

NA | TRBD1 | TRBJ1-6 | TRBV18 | TGTGCCAGCTCAGACAGGGGAGATTCACCCCTCCACTTT | CASSDRGDSPLHF
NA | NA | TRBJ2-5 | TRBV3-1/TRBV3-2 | TGTGCCAGCAGCCACCCCCCAGGGCAGACCCAGTACTTC | CASSHPPGQTQYF
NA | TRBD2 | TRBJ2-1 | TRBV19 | TGTGCCAGTAGTATAGCTGCAGCGGGGGCATCCTACAATGAGCAGTTCTTC | CASSIAAAGASYNEQFF
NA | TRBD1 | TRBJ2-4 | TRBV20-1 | TGCAGTGCTAGAGATCGGGGACAGTGGTACTTC | CSARDRGQWYF
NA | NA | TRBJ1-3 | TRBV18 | TGTGCCAGCTCATTATATGACAGAGCTTCTGGAAACACCATATATTTT | CASSLYDRASGNTIYF
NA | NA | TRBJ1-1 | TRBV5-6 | TGTGCCAGCAGCTCAGGGGAAACTGAAGCTTTCTTT | CASSSGETEAFF
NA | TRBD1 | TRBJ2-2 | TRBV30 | TGTGCCTGGAGTAGACAGGGCACCGGGGAGCTGTTTTTT | CAWSRQGTGELFF
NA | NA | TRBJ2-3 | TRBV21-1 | TGTGCCAGCAGCAAAGCGAACCCCAAACGTCGACAGCCCCGGTCAGATACGCAGTATTTT | CASSKANPKRRQPRSDTQYF
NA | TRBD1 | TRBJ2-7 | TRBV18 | TGTGCCAGCTCACCCTGGGACAGGGGGTACTACGAGCAGTACTTC | CASSPWDRGYYEQYF
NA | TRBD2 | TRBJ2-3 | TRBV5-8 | TGTGCCAGCAGCTTAGCGGGAGGGCCGGGAGATACGCAGTATTTT | CASSLAGGPGDTQYF
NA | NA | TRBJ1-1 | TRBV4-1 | TGCGCCAGCAGCCAGGACAACAACCAGGGTCGAGCTTTCTTT | CASSQDNNQGRAFF
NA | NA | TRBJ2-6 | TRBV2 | TGTGCCAGTTGTAGAGAGTCTGGGGCCAACGTCCTGACTTTC | CASCRESGANVLTF
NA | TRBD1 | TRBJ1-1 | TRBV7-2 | TGTGCCAGCAGCCGGGGACAGGGCCCCACTGAAGCTTTCTTT | CASSRGQGPTEAFF
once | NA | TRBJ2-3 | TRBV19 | TGTGCCAGTAGTGTCGACAGGTTCAGAGATACGCAGTATTTT | CASSVDRFRDTQYF
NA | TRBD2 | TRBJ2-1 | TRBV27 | TGTGCCAGCAGTTTATCGGGACTAGCGTACAATGAGCAGTTCTTC | CASSLSGLAYNEQFF
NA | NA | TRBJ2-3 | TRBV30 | TGTGCCTGGAGCGAGGTAACAGATACGCAGTATTTT | CAWSEVTDTQYF